The rows below give T cell receptor beta chains drawn from one sample of a study of blood T cell repertoires in COVID-19. The table came from immunoSEQ multiplex PCR; TCRdb's copy has only in-frame clones and leaves some out. This table has a few hundred thousand clones, approximately 88% appearing once. Sequencing was carried out using PBMCs or T cells enriched from blood (not recorded which). The receptors were sampled from a woman aged 40 to 50 who had been exposed to COVID-19. CDR3s include the opening cysteine and the closing phenylalanine or tryptophan. The order of the fields is clone size, V gene, D gene, J gene, CDR3 protein, CDR3 DNA. The D gene is left open where the match is weak. Clone size is given for some rows only: seen once, a few or many times, or a class if the clone is expanded.

clone_size: -; v_call: TRBV3-1/TRBV3-2; d_call: -; j_call: TRBJ1-4; cdr3_aa: CASSQGIRGFNEKLFF; cdr3_nt: TGTGCCAGCAGCCAAGGCATCAGGGGCTTTAATGAAAAACTGTTTTTT
clone_size: -; v_call: TRBV14; d_call: TRBD1; j_call: TRBJ2-5; cdr3_aa: CASSHKGQGAWETQYF; cdr3_nt: TGTGCCAGCAGCCATAAGGGACAGGGGGCCTGGGAGACCCAGTACTTC
clone_size: once; v_call: TRBV12-3/TRBV12-4; d_call: -; j_call: TRBJ2-7; cdr3_aa: CASSLGRRYEQYF; cdr3_nt: TGTGCCAGCAGTTTGGGGCGGAGATACGAGCAGTACTTC
clone_size: few; v_call: TRBV6-5; d_call: -; j_call: TRBJ2-6; cdr3_aa: CASRDWSSGANVLTF; cdr3_nt: TGTGCCAGCAGGGATTGGAGCTCTGGGGCCAACGTCCTGACTTTC
clone_size: -; v_call: TRBV9; d_call: -; j_call: TRBJ2-3; cdr3_aa: CASSVSPGDTQYF; cdr3_nt: TGTGCCAGCAGCGTAAGCCCGGGGGATACGCAGTATTTT
clone_size: -; v_call: TRBV28; d_call: -; j_call: TRBJ1-3; cdr3_aa: CASRVGGASGNTIYF; cdr3_nt: TGTGCCAGCAGGGTCGGAGGTGCCTCTGGAAACACCATATATTTT
clone_size: -; v_call: TRBV9; d_call: TRBD1; j_call: TRBJ2-7; cdr3_aa: CASSATGQGNYEQYF; cdr3_nt: TGTGCCAGCAGCGCCACCGGACAGGGGAACTACGAGCAGTACTTC
clone_size: -; v_call: TRBV15; d_call: -; j_call: TRBJ1-3; cdr3_aa: CATSRDLMGISGNTIYF; cdr3_nt: TGTGCCACCAGCAGGGATCTGATGGGCATTTCCGGAAACACCATATATTTT
clone_size: -; v_call: TRBV27; d_call: TRBD2; j_call: TRBJ2-1; cdr3_aa: CARGASGRSTYNEQFF; cdr3_nt: TGTGCCAGAGGGGCTAGCGGGAGATCCACCTACAATGAGCAGTTCTTC
clone_size: -; v_call: TRBV9; d_call: -; j_call: TRBJ2-2; cdr3_aa: CASSVVGQNTGELFF; cdr3_nt: TGTGCCAGCAGCGTAGTGGGACAGAACACCGGGGAGCTGTTTTTT
clone_size: -; v_call: TRBV30; d_call: -; j_call: TRBJ2-7; cdr3_aa: CAWTSQEGATYEQYF; cdr3_nt: TGTGCCTGGACTAGCCAGGAGGGAGCCACCTACGAGCAGTACTTC
clone_size: -; v_call: TRBV18; d_call: TRBD2; j_call: TRBJ2-2; cdr3_aa: CASSPLAGRNTGELFF; cdr3_nt: TGTGCCAGCTCACCGTTAGCGGGGAGGAACACCGGGGAGCTGTTTTTT
clone_size: -; v_call: TRBV30; d_call: TRBD1; j_call: TRBJ1-2; cdr3_aa: CAWSAGQGRWHGYTF; cdr3_nt: TGTGCCTGGAGTGCGGGACAGGGGAGGTGGCATGGCTACACCTTC
clone_size: -; v_call: TRBV24-1; d_call: -; j_call: TRBJ2-5; cdr3_aa: CATSDPTDRNQETQYF; cdr3_nt: TGTGCCACCAGTGATCCAACCGACAGAAACCAAGAGACCCAGTACTTC